The entry below gives a single TCR beta chain sequence along with its context. Its cognate antigen is unknown. The method was immunoSEQ multiplex PCR; TCRdb's version includes in-frame clones alone and lacks a portion of them. The table records tens of thousands of clones, about 90% of them present only once. The data derive from a study of chemoradiotherapy in HPV16-positive cancers. Whole-study context: A couple of HPV16-positive patients' cells yielded candidate HPV-specific clones and common motifs.

V lost 3 bases to trimming and J lost 6 bases, with 15 bases between them. The CDR3 consists of 15 residues. Germline V CDR1 and CDR2: WSHSY, SAAADI. The study, taken as a whole, reports: Candidate HPV-specific clones and E7-related TCR motifs grew in tumor during treatment. The functional HPV-specific definition rests on just a couple of HPV16-positive patients.

This chain uses TRBV10-2 with TRBJ2-1, with D possibly TRBD1 on 5 matching bases. This TCR derives from a human donor with HPV-associated anogenital cancer. The sequencing here drew on blood, taken from a patient who underwent chemoradiotherapy. The CDR3 nucleotides are TGCGCCAGCAGTGAAGAACAGGCGCCCAGCAATGAGCAGTTCTTC. Encoded protein: CASSEEQAPSNEQFF.